This T cell receptor beta chain was observed in a study of neurological immune-mediated disorders (dated by TCRdb to the late 2010s). Broadly, across the study: Peripheral blood TCR-beta repertoires from patients with HTLV-I-associated myelopathy (HAM/TSP), patients with multiple sclerosis, and healthy controls were compared in the study using UMI-based sequencing. The approximately 96 TCR-beta libraries covered PBMC samples along with longitudinal samples, technical triplicates, and paired sorted CD4+ and CD8+ T-cell subsets. The cohort was made up of about 68 subjects, consisting of roughly 15 HAM/TSP patients, 34 multiple sclerosis patients and around 20 healthy controls. Paper-wide results and their limitations: TCR clonal expansion was highest in HAM/TSP patients and lowest in MS patients, with MS patients falling below even healthy controls. No identical CDR3 amino acid sequences were found to be shared among expanded clones across subjects, suggesting that TCR-beta repertoires were private in all groups.

In its sample, this clonotype was seen many times. Its target antigen remains unknown. Base qualities are missing; no much larger clone stands one base away. Trimming costs V 2 bases and J 8 bases, and their ends lie 15 bases apart. From the cysteine through the phenylalanine, the CDR3 covers 14 amino acids. Just the 42-base CDR3 DNA is kept, in frame starting at base 1. Sequences SGHRS (CDR1) and YFSETQ (CDR2) are obtained from the germline V gene. The healthy controls were volunteers from a blood bank in Maryland, USA. For unsorted PBMC libraries, 2 million PBMCs were used after storage in RNAlater at -80 degrees C until RNA extraction. Peripheral blood was subjected to Ficoll-Hypaque density gradient centrifugation to isolate PBMCs, which were then cryopreserved in liquid nitrogen. cDNA was synthesized by template-switch 5'RACE using a primer carrying a 10-nucleotide random unique molecular identifier by which each TCR transcript was tagged. Every sequencing run covered 15-18 subjects and yielded more than 160 million TCR-beta sequences. The RNeasy kit was used for extraction of total RNA. TCR-beta VDJ regions were amplified with primers for the TCR constant region and the 5'RACE anchor, using the KAPA Real-time Library Amplification kit. A first PCR added sample indexes and Illumina adaptors, and a second PCR then raised library yield. After Ampure bead purification, the TCR product of roughly 650 bp was size-selected on a 2% E-gel SizeSelection system. Before pooling, libraries had their quality checked on a Bioanalyzer, their concentration measured with Qubit, and their quantity determined with the Kapa Library Quantification kit. An Illumina HiSeq 2500 was used to sequence the libraries paired-end at 2 x 150 bp. To increase sequence diversity, roughly 24-30% phiX was spiked into each library pool. Regarding the original processing steps: The quality-filtered reads were processed with the UMI-based MiGEC pipeline, whose error correction step removed more than 80% of the raw TCR sequences. IMGT germline references were used for aligning VDJ genes, and each clonotype was defined as a unique CDR3 amino acid sequence together with its V-J genes. VDJtools evaluated clonal expansion, Shannon diversity and CDR3 relatedness (CalcPairwiseDistances, ClusterSamples); CLCbio workbench built phylogenetic trees. Using coefficient-of-variation modelling across technical triplicates, the study counted a clone as expanded if it had at least 8 unique UMIs. TCRdb redid the processing of the public reads, applying fastp at Q25 and MiXCR, and retained in-frame beta chains. All rows with the same CDR3 protein become a single entry with the most common DNA and genes. TCRdb assigned the V and J calls; the authors' analysis was not used. The sample contains about 80,000 distinct CDR3 sequences, about 9% of them found a single time. The ten largest clones add up to 1.5% to 2% of the sample.

The chain couples TRBV5-1 to TRBJ2-3; possibly the D gene is TRBD2, per 6 matching bases. This receptor was identified in a man aged 45-65 years in good health. The sequenced sample consisted of PBMCs. The CDR3 region: CASSFRTTPPTQYF. The sequenced DNA: TGCGCCAGCAGCTTCCGGACTACCCCCCCTACGCAGTATTTT. With all but the CDR3 taken from the reference TRBV5-1 and TRBJ2-3 genes, the full variable domain is: KAGVTQTPRYLIKTRGQQVTLSCSPISGHRSVSWYQQTPGQGLQFLFEYFSETQRNKGNFPGRFSGRQFSNSRSEMNVSTLELGDSALYLCASSFRTTPPTQYFGPGTRLTVL.